This T cell receptor beta chain was recovered during a study of cytomegalovirus exposure and HLA in healthy donors. Study-wide points: The study put 150 or so TCR beta chains on its list as cytomegalovirus-associated.

Data came from immunoSEQ multiplex PCR; TCRdb stores just in-frame clones and leaves some out. The sample lists 200,000 to 250,000 clones, around nine tenths occurring once. Germline loops: CDR1 KGHSH, CDR2 LQKENI. CDR3 length equals 16 residues. The germline V and J ends were trimmed by 3 bases and 1 base, with 16 bases remaining between them. This clone has a handful of counts. Its antigen is not identified. The chain recombines TRBV18 with TRBJ2-7, with D unclear. The source is a man between 18 and 35 years old in good health and CMV-seronegative. Sample: PBMCs. CDR3 nucleotides: TGTGCCAGCTCACCGAGGCAAGTAGCCGAGTCCTACGAGCAGTACTTC. Protein product: CASSPRQVAESYEQYF.